The source of this T cell receptor beta chain is a study of T cell changes during pregnancy in multiple sclerosis (dated by TCRdb to between 2018 and 2020). For context, the study as a whole: Changes in the T cell repertoire over the course of pregnancy were examined in this study in women with multiple sclerosis.

Inclusive of the bounding cysteine and phenylalanine, the CDR3 is 14 residues long. The retained sequence is limited to the CDR3, 42 bases, with the frame set at the first base. Per the germline V gene, MNHEY is the CDR1 and SVGAGI is the CDR2. V and J are trimmed by 2 bases and 4 bases, and the gene matches miss 3 bases of the junction. Preparation of the library involved the immunoSEQ multiplex PCR assay. TCRdb holds this immuneACCESS table with in-frame rearrangements only. Some clones are missing; in checked studies, unresolved V genes explain under half, and the rest has no known cause. Present in this sample are 70,000 to 75,000 clones, around 94% of which were seen just once. The leading ten clones occupy around 2.2% of the sample. In the case of this clone: Its binding antigen is unknown. No base-level quality is on record; no much larger clone is a single base apart.

The specimen was peripheral blood, collected in the second trimester of pregnancy. This TCR was sampled from a female donor in good health, enrolled as a control in a pregnancy study. The chain is assembled from TRBV6-5 and TRBJ2-7; TRBD1 matches 9 bases in the middle. The CDR3 is CASSYGTGLYEQYF. The nucleotide sequence is TGTGCCAGCAGTTACGGGACAGGGTTGTACGAGCAGTACTTC.